This TCR beta chain was captured by sequencing in a study of blood T cell repertoires in COVID-19. For the study at large: In each case, the material was cDNA or gDNA derived from T cells, B-cell-depleted T cells, or PBMCs.

In the authors' methods: It was from reference gene primer amplification that nucleated cell counts were estimated. Produced via immunoSEQ multiplex PCR; TCRdb's table is partial and in-frame only. The D gene and trimming were derived from the DNA, and the V and J assignments and clone size from that table. The sample has roughly 350,000 clones; roughly 90% are singletons. Recruitment covered roughly 24 US areas and drew participants whose ages spanned roughly 18 to 90 years. What was sequenced was PBMCs or T cells enriched from blood (not recorded which). This clonotype was obtained from a woman aged 25 to 39 who had recovered from COVID-19.

The CDR3 region has the DNA TGTGCCAGCAGTTTAAGAGGAGGGTACACTGAAGCTTTCTTT. This translates into CASSLRGGYTEAFF. This sequence joins TRBV28 and TRBJ1-1; no reliable D call. The length of the CDR3 is 14 residues. Germline-derived CDR1 and CDR2 are MDHEN and SYDVKM. Trimming took 2 bases from V and 3 from J, leaving 10 bases between them.